This T cell receptor beta chain was identified in a study of CD8 T cells in Susac syndrome. Findings and caveats of the study: It was in TEMRA cells and active patients that Susac CD8+ clonal expansion peaked.

This CDR3 has 15 amino acids. The V segment lost 7 bases and the J segment 0 bases; nucleotides outside the gene matches: 7. Germline V gene lookup returns CDR1 MNHEY and CDR2 SMNVEV (reference sequence). About this clonotype: Its matching antigen is unknown.

After extraction with the RNeasy kit, roughly 0.5 to 1 ug of the RNA was reverse transcribed using random hexamers. TCRdb re-called the immunoSEQ multiplex PCR reads with MiXCR, one entry per CDR3 protein. Among around 150,000 distinct CDR3 sequences listed, 95% were seen once. The J gene is TRBJ2-3, the V gene TRBV27; 7 bases agree with TRBD2. The receptor was derived from a human donor with Susac syndrome. The specimen was CD8+ T cells from PBMCs. CDR3 region: CASKLGEGSTDTQYF. The CDR3 DNA reads TGTGCCAGCAAGCTGGGGGAGGGGAGCACAGATACGCAGTATTTT.